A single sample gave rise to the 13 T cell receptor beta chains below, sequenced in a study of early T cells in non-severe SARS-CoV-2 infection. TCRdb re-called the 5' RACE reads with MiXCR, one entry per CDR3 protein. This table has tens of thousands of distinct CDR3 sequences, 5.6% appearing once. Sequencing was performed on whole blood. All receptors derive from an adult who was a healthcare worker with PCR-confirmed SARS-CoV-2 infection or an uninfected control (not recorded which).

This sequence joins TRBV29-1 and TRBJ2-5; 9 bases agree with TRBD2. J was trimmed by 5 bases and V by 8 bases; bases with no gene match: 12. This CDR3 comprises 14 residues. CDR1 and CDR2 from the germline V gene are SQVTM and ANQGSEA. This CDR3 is CSSYSGSRRETQYF. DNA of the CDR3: TGCAGCAGCTATAGCGGGAGTCGGAGGGAGACCCAGTACTTC.

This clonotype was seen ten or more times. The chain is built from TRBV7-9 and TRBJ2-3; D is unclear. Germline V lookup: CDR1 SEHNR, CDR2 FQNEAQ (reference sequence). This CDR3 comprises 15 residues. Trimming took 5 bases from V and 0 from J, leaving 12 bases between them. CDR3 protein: CASSARLISTDTQYF. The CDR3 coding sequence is TGTGCCAGCAGCGCCCGACTTATTAGCACAGATACGCAGTATTTT.

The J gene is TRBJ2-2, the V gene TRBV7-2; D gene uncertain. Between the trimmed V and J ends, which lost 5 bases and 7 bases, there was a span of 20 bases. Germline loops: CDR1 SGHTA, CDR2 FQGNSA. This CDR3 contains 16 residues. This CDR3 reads CASSRNRVPKGGELFF. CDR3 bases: TGTGCCAGCAGCCGAAACCGGGTCCCAAAAGGCGGGGAGCTGTTTTTT.

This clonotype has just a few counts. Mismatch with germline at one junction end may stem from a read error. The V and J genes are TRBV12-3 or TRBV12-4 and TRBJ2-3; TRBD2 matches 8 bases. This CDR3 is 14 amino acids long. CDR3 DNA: TGTGCCAGCAGTTTTAGACTAGCGAGGGATATGCAGTATTTT. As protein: CASSFRLARDMQYF.

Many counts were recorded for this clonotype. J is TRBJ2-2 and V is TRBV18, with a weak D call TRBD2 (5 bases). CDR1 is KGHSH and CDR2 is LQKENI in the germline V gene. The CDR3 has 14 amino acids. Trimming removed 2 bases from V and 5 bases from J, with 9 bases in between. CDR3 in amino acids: CASSPKGVTGELFF. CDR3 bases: TGTGCCAGCTCACCAAAGGGAGTAACCGGGGAGCTGTTTTTT.

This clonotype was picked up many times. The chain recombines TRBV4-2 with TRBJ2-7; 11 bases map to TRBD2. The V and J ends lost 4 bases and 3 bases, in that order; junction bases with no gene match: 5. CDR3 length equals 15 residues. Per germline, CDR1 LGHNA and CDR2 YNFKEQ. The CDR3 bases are TGTGCCAGCAGCCCTTCTAGCGGGGGGATCTACGAGCAGTACTTC. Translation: CASSPSSGGIYEQYF.

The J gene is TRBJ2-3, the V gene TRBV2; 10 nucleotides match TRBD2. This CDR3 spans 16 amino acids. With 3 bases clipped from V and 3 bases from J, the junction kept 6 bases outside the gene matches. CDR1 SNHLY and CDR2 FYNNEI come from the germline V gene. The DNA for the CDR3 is TGTGCCAGCAGTGAGATTGGACTAGCGGCTACAGATACGCAGTATTTT. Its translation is CASSEIGLAATDTQYF.

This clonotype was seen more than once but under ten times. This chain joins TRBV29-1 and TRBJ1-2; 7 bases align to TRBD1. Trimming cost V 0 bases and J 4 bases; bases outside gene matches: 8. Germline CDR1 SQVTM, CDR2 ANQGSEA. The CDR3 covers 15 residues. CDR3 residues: CSVEDRGNRGYGYTF. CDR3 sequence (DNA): TGCAGCGTTGAAGATCGAGGGAACAGGGGCTATGGCTACACCTTC.

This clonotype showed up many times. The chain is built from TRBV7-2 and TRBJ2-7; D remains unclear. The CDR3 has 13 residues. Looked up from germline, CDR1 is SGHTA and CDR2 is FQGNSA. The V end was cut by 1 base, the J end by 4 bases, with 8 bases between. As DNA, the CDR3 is TGTGCCAGCAGCTTAGGCTTTTCGTACGAGCAGTACTTC. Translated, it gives CASSLGFSYEQYF.

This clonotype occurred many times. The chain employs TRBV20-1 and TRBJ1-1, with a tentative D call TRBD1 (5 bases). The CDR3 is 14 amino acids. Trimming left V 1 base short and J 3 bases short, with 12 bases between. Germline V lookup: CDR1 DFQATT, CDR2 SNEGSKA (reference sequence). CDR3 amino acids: CSARAQLGDTEAFF. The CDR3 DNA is TGCAGTGCTAGAGCCCAATTAGGGGACACTGAAGCTTTCTTT.

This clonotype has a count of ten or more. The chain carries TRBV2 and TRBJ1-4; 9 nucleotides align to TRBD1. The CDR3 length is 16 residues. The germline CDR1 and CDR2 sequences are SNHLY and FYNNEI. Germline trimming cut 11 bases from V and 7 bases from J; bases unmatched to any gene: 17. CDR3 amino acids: CALSGTGHSGGEKLFF. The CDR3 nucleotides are TGTGCCCTGTCTGGGACAGGGCATTCTGGCGGTGAAAAACTGTTTTTT.

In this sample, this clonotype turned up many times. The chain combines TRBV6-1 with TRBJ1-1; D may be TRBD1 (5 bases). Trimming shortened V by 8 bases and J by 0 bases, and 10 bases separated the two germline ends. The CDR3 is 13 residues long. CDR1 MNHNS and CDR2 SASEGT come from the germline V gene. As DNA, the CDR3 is TGTGCCAGCCGGTGGGGGGTGAACACTGAAGCTTTCTTT. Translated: CASRWGVNTEAFF.

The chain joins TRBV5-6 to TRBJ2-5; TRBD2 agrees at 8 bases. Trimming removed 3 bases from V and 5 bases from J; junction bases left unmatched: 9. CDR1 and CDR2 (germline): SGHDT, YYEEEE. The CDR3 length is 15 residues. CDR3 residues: CASSSGTRGSETQYF. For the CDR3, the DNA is TGTGCCAGCAGCTCCGGGACTAGGGGTAGTGAGACCCAGTACTTC.